This is a list of T cell receptor beta chains from one sample in a study of neurological immune-mediated disorders. Each CDR3 protein is one row after TCRdb ran MiXCR on the 5' RACE reads. The sample holds roughly 100,000 distinct CDR3 sequences; 3% to 4.5% are singletons and the top ten take just under 3%. Sequenced sample: PBMCs. The receptors derive from a woman aged 45 to 65 with multiple sclerosis. Both conserved end residues are part of each CDR3. A D gene is named only where the DNA matches it firmly. Some rows mark clone size as missing; the rest say once, few, many or name a class of expanded clone.

J gene	clone size	V gene	D gene	CDR3 protein	CDR3 DNA
TRBJ2-1	many	TRBV20-1	TRBD1	CSAQTGEYNEQFF	TGCAGTGCGCAGACAGGGGAATACAATGAGCAGTTCTTC
TRBJ2-2	many	TRBV3-1	NA	CASSPPLTNTGELFF	TGTGCCAGCAGCCCACCGTTAACCAACACCGGGGAGCTGTTTTTT
TRBJ2-1	many	TRBV20-1	NA	CSAIRLNEQFF	TGCAGTGCTATCCGACTCAATGAGCAGTTCTTC
TRBJ2-1	many	TRBV7-9	TRBD2	CASSGSTQRGVPEQFF	TGTGCCAGCAGCGGATCCACTCAGCGGGGGGTTCCTGAGCAGTTCTTC
TRBJ1-1	many	TRBV6-6	TRBD1	CASSYGQGAVTEAFF	TGTGCCAGCAGTTATGGCCAGGGGGCAGTCACTGAAGCTTTCTTT
TRBJ2-6	many	TRBV20-1	TRBD1	CSARAPDRGLSTGANVLTF	TGCAGTGCTAGAGCACCGGACAGGGGGCTTTCCACTGGGGCCAACGTCCTGACTTTC
TRBJ1-1	many	TRBV15	TRBD1	CATSRDAGGDTEAFF	TGTGCCACCAGCAGAGATGCAGGGGGGGACACTGAAGCTTTCTTT
TRBJ2-2	few	TRBV11-3	NA	CASRPAAVNTGELFF	TGTGCCAGCAGGCCCGCGGCAGTAAACACCGGGGAGCTGTTTTTT
TRBJ2-1	many	TRBV10-3	NA	CAISGAYNEQFF	TGTGCCATCAGTGGGGCTTACAATGAGCAGTTCTTC
TRBJ1-4	many	TRBV20-1	TRBD1	CSARDRGRLTNEKLFF	TGCAGTGCTAGAGACAGGGGGCGATTAACTAATGAAAAACTGTTTTTT
TRBJ1-1	many	TRBV5-1	NA	CASSLGAANTEAFF	TGCGCCAGCAGCTTGGGGGCAGCGAACACTGAAGCTTTCTTT
TRBJ1-2	many	TRBV7-2	NA	CASSLVSSLYGYTF	TGTGCCAGCAGCTTAGTTTCCAGCCTCTATGGCTACACCTTC
TRBJ2-2	few	TRBV19	TRBD1	CASSIDLGTANTGELFF	TGTGCCAGTAGTATAGATCTCGGGACAGCCAACACCGGGGAGCTGTTTTTT
TRBJ1-5	many	TRBV19	NA	CASSPYGAPQHF	TGTGCCAGTAGTCCATACGGGGCGCCCCAGCATTTT
TRBJ2-2	many	TRBV27	TRBD2	CASSSGGAAGELFF	TGTGCCAGCAGTAGCGGGGGGGCAGCCGGGGAGCTGTTTTTT
TRBJ1-1	many	TRBV7-9	NA	CASSMGGGGEAFF	TGTGCCAGCAGCATGGGCGGGGGGGGTGAAGCTTTCTTT
TRBJ1-1	NA	TRBV5-1	NA	CASSLQGSDTEAFF	TGCGCCAGCAGCCTACAGGGAAGTGACACTGAAGCTTTCTTT
TRBJ2-3	many	TRBV7-2	TRBD2	CASSNRTSGTDTQYF	TGTGCCAGCAGCAATCGGACTAGCGGCACAGATACGCAGTATTTT
TRBJ2-7	NA	TRBV6-2/TRBV6-3	NA	CASSYERGPGGPYEQYF	TGTGCCAGCAGTTACGAAAGGGGTCCTGGGGGGCCCTACGAGCAGTACTTC
TRBJ1-6	many	TRBV27	NA	CASSLYGPGNNSPLHF	TGTGCCAGCAGTTTATATGGGCCAGGAAATAATTCACCCCTCCACTTT
TRBJ2-7	many	TRBV2	TRBD1	CASEGQSMVEQYF	TGTGCCAGCGAGGGACAGTCCATGGTCGAGCAGTACTTC
TRBJ2-7	many	TRBV5-1	TRBD1	CASSSSSTGASEQYF	TGCGCCAGCAGCTCATCCTCGACAGGGGCGAGTGAGCAGTACTTC
TRBJ2-3	many	TRBV10-3	NA	CAVDSGVTDTQYF	TGTGCCGTGGACAGCGGGGTTACAGATACGCAGTATTTT
TRBJ2-3	many	TRBV20-1	TRBD2	CSARKRSGLAGGPSTDTQYF	TGCAGTGCTAGAAAGAGGTCGGGACTAGCGGGGGGCCCCTCGACAGATACGCAGTATTTT
TRBJ2-5	many	TRBV29-1	TRBD2	CSVHRGGLETQYF	TGCAGCGTTCACCGGGGGGGACTGGAGACCCAGTACTTC
TRBJ2-7	few	TRBV4-3	NA	CASSQFGGVSYEQYF	TGCGCCAGCAGCCAATTTGGCGGTGTGTCCTACGAGCAGTACTTC
TRBJ2-2	many	TRBV20-1	TRBD2	CSARLAGVIKGGELFF	TGCAGTGCTAGACTAGCGGGGGTTATTAAGGGCGGGGAGCTGTTTTTT
TRBJ1-5	NA	TRBV18	NA	CASSPNHPGVSNQPQHF	TGTGCCAGCTCGCCAAACCACCCGGGGGTGAGCAATCAGCCCCAGCATTTT
TRBJ1-6	many	TRBV20-1	NA	CREGVGGVENSPLHF	TGCAGAGAGGGAGTGGGAGGAGTCGAAAATTCACCCCTCCACTTT
TRBJ1-1	few	TRBV3-1	TRBD1	CASREGQGAGEAFF	TGTGCCAGCAGGGAGGGACAGGGGGCTGGGGAAGCTTTCTTT
TRBJ2-7	many	TRBV25-1	NA	CASSEFGGTYEQYF	TGTGCCAGCAGTGAGTTTGGGGGAACCTACGAGCAGTACTTC
TRBJ1-2	many	TRBV5-5	TRBD1	CASSLRQGNYGYTF	TGTGCCAGCAGCTTGAGACAGGGGAATTATGGCTACACCTTC
TRBJ2-1	many	TRBV7-9	NA	CASSGGGTTYNEQFF	TGTGCCAGCAGCGGGGGCGGGACTACCTACAATGAGCAGTTCTTC
TRBJ2-2	many	TRBV20-1	TRBD1	CSARGSGTGGWGELFF	TGCAGTGCTAGGGGATCCGGGACAGGGGGCTGGGGGGAGCTGTTTTTT
TRBJ2-3	many	TRBV28	NA	CASSTSLRAGRGDTQYF	TGTGCCAGCAGTACCAGCCTTAGGGCAGGGAGAGGAGATACGCAGTATTTT
TRBJ1-2	many	TRBV20-1	NA	CSARRLTENGYTF	TGCAGTGCCCGTCGACTCACAGAAAATGGCTACACCTTC
TRBJ2-2	many	TRBV12-3/TRBV12-4	NA	CASSWETGELFF	TGTGCCAGCAGCTGGGAAACCGGGGAGCTGTTTTTT
TRBJ1-4	many	TRBV7-9	TRBD1	CASSETQGVNEKLFF	TGTGCCAGCAGCGAAACACAGGGGGTCAATGAAAAACTGTTTTTT
TRBJ2-1	many	TRBV20-1	NA	CSARDAGTSISYNEQFF	TGCAGTGCTAGAGATGCCGGGACTTCGATCTCCTACAATGAGCAGTTCTTC
TRBJ1-3	many	TRBV5-1	NA	CASSLRPLDSGNTIYF	TGCGCCAGCAGCTTGAGACCTCTGGACTCTGGAAACACCATATATTTT
TRBJ2-5	many	TRBV25-1	NA	CASIKNNEETQYF	TGTGCCAGCATTAAAAATAATGAAGAGACCCAGTACTTC
TRBJ1-5	many	TRBV12-3/TRBV12-4	NA	CASSLAWHQPQHF	TGTGCCAGCAGTTTAGCCTGGCATCAGCCCCAGCATTTT
TRBJ2-3	many	TRBV7-2	NA	CADRSGITDTQYF	TGTGCTGACCGGTCGGGGATTACAGATACGCAGTATTTT
TRBJ2-7	NA	TRBV3-1	NA	CASSRLGEQYF	TGTGCCAGCAGCCGCCTGGGGGAGCAGTACTTC
TRBJ2-1	many	TRBV29-1	NA	CSVDDEQFF	TGCAGCGTTGACGATGAGCAGTTCTTC
TRBJ2-7	few	TRBV19	TRBD2	CASTMVAGGPYEQYF	TGTGCCAGTACCATGGTAGCGGGCGGACCCTACGAGCAGTACTTC
TRBJ2-1	NA	TRBV20-1	NA	CSARVAGASSYNEQFF	TGCAGTGCTAGAGTCGCGGGGGCTAGCTCCTACAATGAGCAGTTCTTC
TRBJ1-5	many	TRBV10-3	NA	CAISEKEQPQHF	TGTGCCATCAGCGAGAAGGAACAGCCCCAGCATTTT
TRBJ2-5	many	TRBV21-1	NA	CASSKGQGLFQETQYF	TGTGCCAGCAGCAAGGGACAGGGCCTCTTCCAAGAGACCCAGTACTTC
TRBJ2-3	many	TRBV15	NA	CATSRKIQTATDTQYF	TGTGCCACCAGCAGGAAGATTCAAACGGCCACAGATACGCAGTATTTT
TRBJ1-2	many	TRBV12-3/TRBV12-4	TRBD1	CASSLARVWTGRVYTF	TGTGCCAGCAGTTTAGCTAGGGTTTGGACAGGGCGAGTCTACACCTTC
TRBJ1-6	many	TRBV3-1	NA	CASSPIGSSYNSPLHF	TGTGCCAGCAGTCCAATAGGTAGCTCCTATAATTCACCCCTCCACTTT
TRBJ2-7	many	TRBV20-1	NA	CSARRSDEQYF	TGCAGTGCTAGAAGGTCAGACGAGCAGTACTTC
TRBJ2-7	NA	TRBV19	NA	CASSHAPSYEQYF	TGTGCCAGTAGCCACGCTCCATCCTACGAGCAGTACTTC
TRBJ2-3	many	TRBV20-1	TRBD2	CSALQRGATDTQYF	TGCAGTGCTCTTCAGCGGGGGGCCACAGATACGCAGTATTTT